This record covers a single T cell receptor (beta chain). Per germline, CDR1 LGHNA and CDR2 YNFKEQ. CDR3 length: 13 residues. With 1 base removed from V and 8 bases from J, the gap between germline ends came to 11 bases. TCRdb keeps only in-frame clones here, not all; method: immunoSEQ multiplex PCR. The table shows hundreds of thousands of clones, with roughly 90% occurring only once. The data are from a study of blood T cell repertoires in COVID-19. Study as a whole: Sources were T cells, B-cell-depleted T cells, or PBMCs; the material itself was cDNA or gDNA.

The V and J genes are TRBV4-2 and TRBJ1-2, with D uncertain. Material: peripheral blood. The clonotype originates from a woman in her 30s with active or convalescent COVID-19. The DNA of the CDR3 is TGTGCCAGCAGCCAAGTGCCCGGAGGGGGCTACACCTTC. This codes for CASSQVPGGGYTF.